These 6 T cell receptor beta chains were all obtained from the same sample, sequenced in a study of blood T cell repertoires in COVID-19. The assay was immunoSEQ multiplex PCR, and TCRdb's table has in-frame clones only and misses some. The sample lists about 160,000 clones, approximately 90% occurring once. The sample taken for sequencing was peripheral blood. The receptors come from a man younger than 35 with COVID-19, enrolled during active disease.

This sequence joins TRBV7-9 and TRBJ2-7, with 8 bases matching TRBD1. This CDR3 spans 13 amino acids. The V segment lost 5 bases and the J segment 4 bases; nucleotides outside the gene matches: 4. The germline gives CDR1 SEHNR, CDR2 FQNEAQ (reference sequence). The CDR3 DNA reads as TGTGCCAGCAGCCGGACAGGGCCGTACGAGCAGTACTTC. Protein sequence: CASSRTGPYEQYF.

This clone was seen just once. The chain couples TRBV6-2 or TRBV6-3 to TRBJ2-7; tentative D call: TRBD2 (6 bases). The germline V and J ends were trimmed by 0 bases and 2 bases, with 8 bases remaining between them. The CDR3 is 14 amino acids. The germline V gene encodes CDR1 MNHEY and CDR2 SVGEGT. The CDR3 DNA is TGTGCCAGCAGTTACTCGGGGACTGCCTACGAGCAGTACTTC. Encoded protein: CASSYSGTAYEQYF.

This sequence joins TRBV14 and TRBJ2-7; 7 bases are shared with TRBD1. The CDR3 length is 13 residues. The trim removed 6 bases at V and 4 bases at J, leaving 6 bases unmatched. The V gene's germline CDR1 is SGHDN and CDR2 FVKESK. In nucleotides, the CDR3 is TGTGCCAGCAGTTTACAGGGGAGTTACGAGCAGTACTTC. This sequence encodes CASSLQGSYEQYF. Full variable domain (missing parts from reference TRBV14 and TRBJ2-7): EAGVTQFPSHSVIEKGQTVTLRCDPISGHDNLYWYRRVMGKEIKFLLHFVKESKQDESGMPNNRFLAERTGGTYSTLKVQPAELEDSGVYFCASSLQGSYEQYFGPGTRLTVT.

This chain links TRBV3-1 (or the pseudogene TRBV3-2) with TRBJ2-7; 9 bases match TRBD1. CDR3 size: 17 residues. The germline gives CDR1 LGHDT, CDR2 YNNKEL (reference sequence). The V and J ends lost 3 bases and 1 base, in that order; junction bases with no gene match: 10. CDR3 coding DNA: TGTGCCAGCAGCCAGCCGGGACAGGGACTTTTGTCCTACGAGCAGTACTTC. This codes for CASSQPGQGLLSYEQYF.

The chain employs TRBV7-2 and TRBJ1-1; maybe TRBD1 (5 bases). This CDR3 contains 14 residues. CDR1 and CDR2 (germline): SGHTA, FQGNSA. The V end was cut by 0 bases, the J end by 3 bases, with 8 bases between. CDR3 sequence reads: CASSLAGGYTEAFF. Written as DNA, the CDR3 is TGTGCCAGCAGCTTAGCGGGGGGTTACACTGAAGCTTTCTTT.

V gene TRBV5-4 combines with J gene TRBJ2-1, with TRBD2 identical over 8 bases. This CDR3 contains 14 residues. With V trimmed by 0 bases and J by 8 bases, 4 bases remained unmatched. The germline gives CDR1 SGHNT, CDR2 YYREEE (reference sequence). CDR3 loop: CASSLGLAGDEQFF. The CDR3 coding sequence is TGTGCCAGCAGCTTGGGGCTAGCGGGCGATGAGCAGTTCTTC.